The clone carrying this T cell receptor beta chain occurred many times. The sample comes from a study of metastatic and nonmetastatic thyroid tumors. Study-wide background: Peripheral blood and tumor or nodule samples from malignant and benign thyroid patients were compared.

V lost 6 bases, J lost 9 bases, and 9 bases stayed unmatched. Germline V CDR1 and CDR2: MDHEN, SYDVKM. The CDR3 loop spans 15 amino acids. There were no patients who had received any treatment before thyroid surgery. Authors' analysis steps: A distant-metastasis classifier for papillary thyroid cancer was built using CDR3 differences across clinicopathological groups. TCRdb re-processed the PCR reads through MiXCR. TCRdb's processing, not the authors', yielded these V and J calls. The table includes about 24,000 clones, about 24% detected once. Specimen: tumor tissue. This TCR came from a male donor with papillary thyroid cancer or a benign thyroid nodule (not recorded which). Some clones in this sample may be carry-over from other donors' samples. The V call is TRBV28, the J call TRBJ2-1; TRBD2 matches at 12 bases. The CDR3 is CASSPRLAGEGEQFF. The CDR3 region has the DNA TGTGCCAGCAGCCCCCGACTAGCGGGAGAAGGTGAGCAGTTCTTC.